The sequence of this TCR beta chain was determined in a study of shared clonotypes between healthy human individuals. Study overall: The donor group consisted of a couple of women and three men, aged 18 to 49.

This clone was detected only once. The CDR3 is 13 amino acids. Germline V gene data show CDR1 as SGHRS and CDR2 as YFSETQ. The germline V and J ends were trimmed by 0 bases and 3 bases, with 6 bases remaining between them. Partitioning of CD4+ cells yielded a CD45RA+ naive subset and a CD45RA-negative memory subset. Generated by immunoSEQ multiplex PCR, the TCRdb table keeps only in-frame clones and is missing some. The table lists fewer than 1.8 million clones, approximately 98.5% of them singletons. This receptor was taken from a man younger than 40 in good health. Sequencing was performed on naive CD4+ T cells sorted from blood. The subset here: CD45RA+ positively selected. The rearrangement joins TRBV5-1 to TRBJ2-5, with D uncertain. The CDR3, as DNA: TGCGCCAGCAGCTTGGTAAAGAAAGAGACCCAGTACTTC. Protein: CASSLVKKETQYF.